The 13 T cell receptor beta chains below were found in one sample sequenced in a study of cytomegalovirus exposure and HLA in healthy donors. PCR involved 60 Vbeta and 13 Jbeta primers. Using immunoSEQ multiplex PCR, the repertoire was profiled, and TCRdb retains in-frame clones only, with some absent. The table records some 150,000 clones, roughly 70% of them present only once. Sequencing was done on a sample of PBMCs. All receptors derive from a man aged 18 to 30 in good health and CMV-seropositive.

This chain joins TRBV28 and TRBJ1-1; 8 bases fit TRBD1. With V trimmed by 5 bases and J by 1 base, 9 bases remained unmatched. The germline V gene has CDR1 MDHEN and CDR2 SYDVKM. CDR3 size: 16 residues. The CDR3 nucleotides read TGTGCCAGCAGTATACCGACAGGGGCGAAGAACACTGAAGCTTTCTTT. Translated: CASSIPTGAKNTEAFF.

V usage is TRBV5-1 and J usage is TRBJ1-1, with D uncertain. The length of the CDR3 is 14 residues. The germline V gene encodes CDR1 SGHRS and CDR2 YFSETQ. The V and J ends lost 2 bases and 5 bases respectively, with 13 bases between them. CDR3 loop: CASSFRGRGTEAFF. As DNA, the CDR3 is TGCGCCAGCAGCTTTCGAGGGAGAGGGACTGAAGCTTTCTTT.

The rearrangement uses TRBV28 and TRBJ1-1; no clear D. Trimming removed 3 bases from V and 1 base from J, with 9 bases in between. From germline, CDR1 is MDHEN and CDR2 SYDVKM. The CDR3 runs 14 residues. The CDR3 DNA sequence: TGTGCCAGCAGTTTTACTCTTCCGAACACTGAAGCTTTCTTT. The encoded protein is CASSFTLPNTEAFF. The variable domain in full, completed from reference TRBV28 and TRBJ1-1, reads DVKVTQSSRYLVKRTGEKVFLECVQDMDHENMFWYRQDPGLGLRLIYFSYDVKMKEKGDIPEGYSVSREKKERFSLILESASTNQTSMYLCASSFTLPNTEAFFGQGTRLTVV.

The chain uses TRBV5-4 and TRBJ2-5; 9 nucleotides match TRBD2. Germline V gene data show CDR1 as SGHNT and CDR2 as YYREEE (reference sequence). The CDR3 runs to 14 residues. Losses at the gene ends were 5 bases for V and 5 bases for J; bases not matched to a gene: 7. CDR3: CASRYSGSGETQYF. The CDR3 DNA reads TGTGCCAGCAGGTATAGCGGGAGCGGGGAGACCCAGTACTTC. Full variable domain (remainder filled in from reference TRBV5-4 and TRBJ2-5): ETGVTQSPTHLIKTRGQQVTLRCSSQSGHNTVSWYQQALGQGPQFIFQYYREEENGRGNFPPRFSGLQFPNYSSELNVNALELDDSALYLCASRYSGSGETQYFGPGTRLLVL.

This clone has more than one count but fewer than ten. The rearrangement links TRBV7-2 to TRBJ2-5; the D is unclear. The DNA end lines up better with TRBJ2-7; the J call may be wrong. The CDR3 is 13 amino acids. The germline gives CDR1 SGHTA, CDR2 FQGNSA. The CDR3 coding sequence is TGTGCCAGCAGCTTTTACCTTGCCTACGAGCAGTACTTC. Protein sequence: CASSFYLAYEQYF.

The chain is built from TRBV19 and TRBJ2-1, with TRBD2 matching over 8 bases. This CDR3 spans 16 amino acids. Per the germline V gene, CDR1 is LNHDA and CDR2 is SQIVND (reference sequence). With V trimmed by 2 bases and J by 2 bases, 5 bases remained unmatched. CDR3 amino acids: CASSINGRGAYNEQFF. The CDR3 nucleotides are TGTGCCAGTAGTATAAACGGGAGGGGAGCCTACAATGAGCAGTTCTTC.

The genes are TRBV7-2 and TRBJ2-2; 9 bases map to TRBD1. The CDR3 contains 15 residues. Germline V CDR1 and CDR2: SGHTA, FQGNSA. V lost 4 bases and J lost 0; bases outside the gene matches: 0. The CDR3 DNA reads TGTGCCAGCAGCTGGACAGGGGCGAACACCGGGGAGCTGTTTTTT. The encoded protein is CASSWTGANTGELFF.

CDR3 region: CAWSAQTAGQETQYF. CDR3 DNA: TGTGCCTGGAGTGCCCAAACCGCGGGGCAAGAGACCCAGTACTTC. This sequence joins TRBV30 and TRBJ2-5, with D perhaps matching TRBD2 (6 bases). Germline CDR1 GTSNPN, CDR2 SVGIG (reference sequence). This CDR3 spans 15 amino acids. V was pared by 1 base and J by 2 bases, with 14 bases between.

The CDR3 is CASSTGHGANVLTF. In nucleotides, the CDR3 is TGTGCCAGTAGTACAGGGCACGGGGCCAACGTCCTGACTTTC. The chain carries TRBV19 and TRBJ2-6, with a possible D match to TRBD1 (5 bases). The V gene lost 4 bases and the J gene lost 4 bases, with 8 bases spanning the gap. The CDR3 covers 14 residues. Germline V lookup: CDR1 LNHDA, CDR2 SQIVND (reference sequence).

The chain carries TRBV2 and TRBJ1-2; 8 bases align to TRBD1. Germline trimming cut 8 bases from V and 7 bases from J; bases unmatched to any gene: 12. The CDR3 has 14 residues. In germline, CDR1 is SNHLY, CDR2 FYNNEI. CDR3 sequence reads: CASGETGGGLGYTF. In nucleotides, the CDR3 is TGTGCCAGCGGGGAAACAGGGGGAGGTCTTGGCTACACCTTC.

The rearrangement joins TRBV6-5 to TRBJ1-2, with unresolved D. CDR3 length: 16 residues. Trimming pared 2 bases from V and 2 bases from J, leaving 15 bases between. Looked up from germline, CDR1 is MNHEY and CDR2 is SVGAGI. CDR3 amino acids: CASSYENPTLNYGYTF. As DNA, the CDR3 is TGTGCCAGCAGTTACGAGAATCCGACACTCAACTATGGCTACACCTTC.

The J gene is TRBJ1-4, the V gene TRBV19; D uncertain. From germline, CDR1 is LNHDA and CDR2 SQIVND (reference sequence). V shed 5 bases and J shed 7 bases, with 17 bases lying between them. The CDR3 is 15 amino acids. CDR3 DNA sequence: TGTGCCAGTAGTCCCCGGTCCGGGTGGAGTGAAAAACTGTTTTTT. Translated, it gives CASSPRSGWSEKLFF.

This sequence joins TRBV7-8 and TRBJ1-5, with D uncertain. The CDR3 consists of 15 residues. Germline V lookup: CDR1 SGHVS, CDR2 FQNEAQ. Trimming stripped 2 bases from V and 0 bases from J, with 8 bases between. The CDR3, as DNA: TGTGCCAGCAGCTTACGGAGGGATAGCAATCAGCCCCAGCATTTT. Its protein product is CASSLRRDSNQPQHF.